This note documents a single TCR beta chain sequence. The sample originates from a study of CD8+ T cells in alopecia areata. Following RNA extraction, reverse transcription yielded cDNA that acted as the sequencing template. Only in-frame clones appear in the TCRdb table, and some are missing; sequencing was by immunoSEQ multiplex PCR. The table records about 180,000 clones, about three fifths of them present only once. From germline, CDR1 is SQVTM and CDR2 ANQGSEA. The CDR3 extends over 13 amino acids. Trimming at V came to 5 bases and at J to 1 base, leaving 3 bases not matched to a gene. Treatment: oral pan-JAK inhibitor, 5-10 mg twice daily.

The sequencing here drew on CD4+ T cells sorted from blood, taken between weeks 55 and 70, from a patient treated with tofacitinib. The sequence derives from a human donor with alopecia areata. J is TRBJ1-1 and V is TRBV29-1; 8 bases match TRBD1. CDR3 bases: TGCAGCGTTCGCAGGGGGCAGAACACTGAAGCTTTCTTT. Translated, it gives CSVRRGQNTEAFF. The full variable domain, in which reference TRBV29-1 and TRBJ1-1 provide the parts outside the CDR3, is SAVISQKPSRDICQRGTSLTIQCQVDSQVTMMFWYRQQPGQSLTLIATANQGSEATYESGFVIDKFPISRPNLTFSTLTVSNMSPEDSSIYLCSVRRGQNTEAFFGQGTRLTVV.